Following are 26 T cell receptor beta chains from one sample sequenced in a study of T cell changes during pregnancy in multiple sclerosis. Sequenced by immunoSEQ multiplex PCR; TCRdb stores in-frame clones only, minus some. This sample has tens of thousands of clones; 90% to 95% occur once, and the top ten carry roughly 5%. Sequenced material: CD8+ T cells from peripheral blood mononuclear cells, taken before pregnancy. Every receptor here comes from a female donor with multiple sclerosis, enrolled in a pregnancy study.

The V call is TRBV7-9, the J call TRBJ2-1, with D perhaps TRBD1 (6 bases). Germline CDR1 and CDR2: SEHNR and FQNEAQ (reference sequence). This CDR3 comprises 13 residues. V was clipped by 8 bases and J by 5 bases, with 13 bases between them. CDR3 coding DNA: TGTGCCAGCTTTGGGCAGGGGAACAATGAGCAGTTCTTC. It encodes CASFGQGNNEQFF.

V and J are TRBV5-8 and TRBJ1-4; no clear D gene. Trimming pared 0 bases from V and 0 bases from J, leaving 6 bases between. This CDR3 is 15 amino acids long. Looked up from germline, CDR1 is SGHTS and CDR2 is YDEGEE. This CDR3 is CASSLAGSTNEKLFF. The CDR3 DNA reads TGTGCCAGCAGCTTGGCAGGTTCAACTAATGAAAAACTGTTTTTT. The complete variable domain, with remaining parts taken from reference TRBV5-8 and TRBJ1-4, reads EAGVTQSPTHLIKTRGQQATLRCSPISGHTSVYWYQQALGLGLQFLLWYDEGEERNRGNFPPRFSGRQFPNYSSELNVNALELEDSALYLCASSLAGSTNEKLFFGSGTQLSVL.

This chain connects TRBV7-9 to TRBJ1-6; no reliable D call. V was cut by 4 bases and J by 8 bases, with 12 bases left in between. Germline V gene lookup returns CDR1 SEHNR and CDR2 FQNEAQ (reference sequence). CDR3 length: 14 residues. Here the CDR3 reads CASSSGIGDSPLHF. CDR3 DNA sequence: TGTGCCAGCAGCTCGGGAATCGGGGATTCACCCCTCCACTTT.

This chain uses TRBV9 with TRBJ2-2, with D possibly TRBD2 on 5 matching bases. The CDR3 spans 19 residues. Trimming removed 4 bases from V and 2 bases from J, with 24 bases in between. Germline loops: CDR1 SGDLS, CDR2 YYNGEE. The CDR3 spells CASSPDPIRRAENTGELFF. The DNA for the CDR3 is TGTGCCAGCAGCCCCGACCCGATCAGGCGAGCGGAAAACACCGGGGAGCTGTTTTTT.

This clone was seen more than once but under ten times. Other DNA sequences in this sample translate to the same CDR3. The chain recombines TRBV29-1 with TRBJ2-7, with 7 bases matching TRBD1. This CDR3 has 12 amino acids. The V gene's germline CDR1 is SQVTM and CDR2 ANQGSEA. The ends lost 7 bases at V and 5 bases at J; junction bases unmatched: 8. The CDR3 DNA reads TGCAGCGGGTCGACAGGGAGCCACGAGCAGTACTTC. It yields the protein CSGSTGSHEQYF.

The J gene is TRBJ2-1, the V gene TRBV11-3; 7 bases fit TRBD2. Germline V gene sequence: CDR1 SGHNT, CDR2 YENEEA. V lost 1 base, J lost 5 bases, and 2 bases stayed unmatched. The CDR3 sequence is 14 residues long. The chain's CDR3 is CASSLGAGDNEQFF. DNA of the CDR3: TGTGCCAGCAGCTTAGGGGCGGGAGACAATGAGCAGTTCTTC. Supplemented by reference TRBV11-3 and TRBJ2-1, the full variable domain reads EAGVVQSPRYKIIEKKQPVAFWCNPISGHNTLYWYLQNLGQGPELLIRYENEEAVDDSQLPKDRFSAERLKGVDSTLKIQPAELGDSAVYLCASSLGAGDNEQFFGPGTRLTVL.

This rearrangement joins TRBV6-6 to TRBJ1-1, with D uncertain. This CDR3 has 13 amino acids. The V and J ends lost 2 bases and 0 bases respectively, with 4 bases between them. CDR1 is MNHNY and CDR2 is SVGAGI in the germline V gene (reference sequence). The CDR3 nucleotides are TGTGCCAGCAGTTACGTTATGAACACTGAAGCTTTCTTT. This gives the protein CASSYVMNTEAFF.

This chain joins TRBV7-9 and TRBJ2-1; 14 bases align to TRBD2. The CDR3 is made up of 15 amino acids. Germline CDR1 and CDR2: SEHNR and FQNEAQ (reference sequence). V trimming: 8 bases; J trimming: 7 bases; junction bases outside the gene matches: 7. The CDR3 nucleotides read TGTGCCAGCTCCGGGACTAGCGGGGGAGTAAATGAGCAGTTCTTC. The encoded protein is CASSGTSGGVNEQFF.

The rearrangement links TRBV5-5 to TRBJ2-7; TRBD1 matches 8 bases. The V gene end was trimmed by 1 base and the J gene end by 3 bases; junction bases not matched to a gene: 6. CDR1 and CDR2 from the germline V gene are SGHKS and YYEKEE (reference sequence). The CDR3 contains 15 residues. The CDR3 bases are TGTGCCAGCAGCTTGTATCAGGGGGCGGACTACGAGCAGTACTTC. It is translated as CASSLYQGADYEQYF.

The genes are TRBV12-5 and TRBJ2-2; 12 bases agree with TRBD2. The J segment lost 5 bases and the V segment lost 2 bases, leaving 3 bases of the junction unmatched. Germline lookup yields CDR1 LGHNT and CDR2 FRNRAP. The CDR3 has 16 residues. The CDR3 sequence: CASGLLAGGRTGELFF. CDR3 in DNA: TGTGCTAGTGGTTTGCTAGCGGGGGGGCGGACCGGGGAGCTGTTTTTT.

This sequence joins TRBV19 and TRBJ1-4; D is uncertain. CDR3 length: 15 residues. Germline V gives CDR1 LNHDA, CDR2 SQIVND (reference sequence). The V gene lost 0 bases and the J gene lost 3 bases, with 8 bases spanning the gap. For the CDR3, the DNA is TGTGCCAGTAGTATAGACAGTTCAGCTAATGAAAAACTGTTTTTT. Translated: CASSIDSSANEKLFF.

The J gene is TRBJ2-1, the V gene TRBV19, with 11 bases matching TRBD2. V shed 0 bases and J 4 bases; nucleotides not matched to a gene: 11. The CDR3 runs 19 residues. The V gene's germline CDR1 is LNHDA and CDR2 SQIVND (reference sequence). DNA of the CDR3: TGTGCCAGTAGTATAGATCTGGCTAGCGGGGGGACGCTATACAATGAGCAGTTCTTC. Translating gives CASSIDLASGGTLYNEQFF.

This chain connects TRBV19 to TRBJ1-1; perhaps TRBD1 as D (5 bases). Germline V gives CDR1 LNHDA, CDR2 SQIVND (reference sequence). The CDR3 loop spans 12 amino acids. Trimming pared 8 bases from V and 4 bases from J, leaving 11 bases between. As DNA, the CDR3 is TGTGCCAGTTCGGGGGGTCCCACTGAAGCTTTCTTT. Its protein is CASSGGPTEAFF.

Only one count was recorded for this clone. The CDR3 DNA follows: TGTGCCACCAGCACCGACAGGGGTAGCAATCAGCCCCAGCATTTT. Its translation is CATSTDRGSNQPQHF. V usage is TRBV15 and J usage is TRBJ1-5, with TRBD1 matching over 8 bases. The CDR3 sequence is 15 residues long. V was clipped by 4 bases and J by 0 bases; unmatched bases: 2. From germline, CDR1 is LNHNV and CDR2 YYDKDF (reference sequence).

The chain links TRBV2 to TRBJ2-3; 9 bases line up with TRBD2. The junction had 4 bases not matched to a gene; V was cut back by 0 bases and J by 3 bases. The CDR3 spans 16 residues. Germline values: CDR1 SNHLY, CDR2 FYNNEI. This CDR3 reads CASSEAAGGPTDTQYF. The CDR3 DNA reads TGTGCCAGCAGTGAAGCGGCGGGGGGGCCGACAGATACGCAGTATTTT.

This clone was found once. V usage is TRBV10-1 and J usage is TRBJ2-7; 8 nucleotides line up with TRBD1. Per the germline V gene, CDR1 is WNHNN and CDR2 is SYGVQD (reference sequence). The CDR3 spans 14 residues. J lost 3 bases, V lost 7 bases, and 8 bases had no gene match. CDR3: CASTRTGLVYEQYF. The CDR3 coding sequence is TGCGCCAGCACAAGGACAGGGCTGGTCTACGAGCAGTACTTC.

The chain recombines TRBV12-5 with TRBJ2-7, with 8 positions matching TRBD2. Losses at the gene ends were 7 bases for V and 12 bases for J; bases not matched to a gene: 11. Looked up from germline, CDR1 is LGHNT and CDR2 is FRNRAP. The length of the CDR3 is 12 residues. Written as DNA, the CDR3 is TGTGCTAGTGCTATTGGTAGCGGGGACCCGTACTTC. This encodes CASAIGSGDPYF.

In its sample, this clone was seen a few times. This rearrangement joins TRBV29-1 to TRBJ1-1, with 7 bases matching TRBD1. CDR3 size: 12 residues. Germline lookup yields CDR1 SQVTM and CDR2 ANQGSEA. V shed 4 bases and J 5 bases; nucleotides not matched to a gene: 4. The CDR3 is CSVVQGTTEAFF. Written as DNA, the CDR3 is TGCAGCGTTGTACAGGGGACGACTGAAGCTTTCTTT.

DNA of the CDR3: TGTGCCACCAGCAGAGATCGACAGGGGGTTTCACCCCTCCACTTT. Amino acid sequence: CATSRDRQGVSPLHF. The chain uses TRBV15 and TRBJ1-6; 9 positions agree with TRBD1. Trimming at V came to 0 bases and at J to 9 bases, leaving 3 bases not matched to a gene. This CDR3 is 15 amino acids long. Germline V gene lookup returns CDR1 LNHNV and CDR2 YYDKDF (reference sequence).

The V gene is TRBV11-2, the J gene TRBJ1-2; 7 bases agree with TRBD1. The V gene's germline CDR1 is SGHAT and CDR2 FQNNGV. J was trimmed by 2 bases and V by 5 bases; bases with no gene match: 11. The CDR3 has 16 amino acids. The CDR3 coding sequence is TGTGCCAGCAGCGTTCATCCCGGGACAGCAAACTATGGCTACACCTTC. Translated: CASSVHPGTANYGYTF.

The chain is built from TRBV2 and TRBJ2-3, with 11 bases identical to TRBD2. CDR3 length: 15 amino acids. Trimming at V came to 7 bases and at J to 2 bases, leaving 5 bases not matched to a gene. Germline V gene data show CDR1 as SNHLY and CDR2 as FYNNEI. The CDR3 spells CASTPSGGTTDTQYF. CDR3 DNA: TGTGCCAGCACCCCTAGCGGGGGGACCACAGATACGCAGTATTTT.

This clone was detected once. The CDR3 reads CASTPLGDSYNEQFF. For the CDR3, the DNA is TGCGCCAGCACCCCACTCGGAGACTCCTACAATGAGCAGTTCTTC. J is TRBJ2-1 and V is TRBV4-1; D gene unclear. CDR1 is MGHRA, CDR2 YSYEKL, per germline. The CDR3 spans 15 residues. Trimming took 7 bases from V and 0 from J, leaving 13 bases between them.

The chain employs TRBV2 and TRBJ1-2; 10 bases are a match to TRBD1. The V gene end was trimmed by 6 bases and the J gene end by 5 bases; junction bases not matched to a gene: 15. The CDR3 contains 17 residues. Germline-derived CDR1 and CDR2 are SNHLY and FYNNEI. CDR3 in DNA: TGTGCCAGCAGCGCGAACCGGGACAGGGGACCTCGGTATGGCTACACCTTC. It codes for CASSANRDRGPRYGYTF. Filled out from reference TRBV2 and TRBJ1-2, the complete variable domain reads EPEVTQTPSHQVTQMGQEVILRCVPISNHLYFYWYRQILGQKVEFLVSFYNNEISEKSEIFDDQFSVERPDGSNFTLKIRSTKLEDSAMYFCASSANRDRGPRYGYTFGSGTRLTVV.

The gene calls are TRBV19 and TRBJ2-7; possible D gene TRBD1, 5 bases. Between the trimmed V and J ends, which lost 5 bases and 4 bases, there was a span of 15 bases. The CDR3 totals 14 residues. Germline V gives CDR1 LNHDA, CDR2 SQIVND (reference sequence). The CDR3 bases are TGTGCCAGTAGTTGGCAGGGTGGTTTTTACGAGCAGTACTTC. It is translated as CASSWQGGFYEQYF.

The chain is built from TRBV9 and TRBJ2-2, with a possible D match to TRBD1 (5 bases). The CDR3 loop spans 13 amino acids. The V end was cut by 5 bases, the J end by 1 base, with 6 bases between. Germline CDR1 reads SGDLS; CDR2 reads YYNGEE. CDR3: CASRTENTGELFF. As DNA, the CDR3 is TGTGCCAGCAGGACAGAGAACACCGGGGAGCTGTTTTTT.

This sequence joins TRBV5-5 and TRBJ2-3; the match to TRBD1 covers 7 bases. In germline, CDR1 is SGHKS, CDR2 YYEKEE (reference sequence). The CDR3 covers 17 residues. Unmatched junction bases numbered 14, after V lost 3 bases and J lost 4 bases. The chain's CDR3 is CASSSANDRDVPDTQYF. The DNA of the CDR3 is TGTGCCAGCAGCTCCGCTAATGACAGGGATGTCCCAGATACGCAGTATTTT.